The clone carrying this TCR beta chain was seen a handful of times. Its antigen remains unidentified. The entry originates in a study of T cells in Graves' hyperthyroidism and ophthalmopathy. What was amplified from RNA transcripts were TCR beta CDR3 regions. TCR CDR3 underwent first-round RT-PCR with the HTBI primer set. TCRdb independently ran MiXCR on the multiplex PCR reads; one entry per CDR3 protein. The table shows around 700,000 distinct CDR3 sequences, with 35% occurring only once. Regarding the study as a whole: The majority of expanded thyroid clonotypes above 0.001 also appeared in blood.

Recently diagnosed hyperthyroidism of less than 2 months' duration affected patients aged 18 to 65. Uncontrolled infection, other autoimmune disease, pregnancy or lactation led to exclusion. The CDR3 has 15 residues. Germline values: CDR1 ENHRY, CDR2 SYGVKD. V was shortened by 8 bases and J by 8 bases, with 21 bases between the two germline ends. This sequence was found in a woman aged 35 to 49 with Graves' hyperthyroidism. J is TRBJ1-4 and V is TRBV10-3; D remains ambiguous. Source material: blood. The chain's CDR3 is CAILGARLIREKLFF. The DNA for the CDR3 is TGTGCCATCCTGGGCGCCAGGTTAATAAGGGAAAAACTGTTTTTT.